These 21 T cell receptor beta chains originate from one sample sequenced in a study of blood T cells in healthy people across ages. Through a sample-barcoded 5' primer and a J-beta primer mix, a second PCR was run for about 6 to 12 cycles. MiXCR was run by TCRdb on the 5' RACE reads, yielding one entry per CDR3 protein. Of over a million distinct CDR3 sequences detected, 40% to 45% appear once; the ten largest clones hold under 5%. The material sequenced was blood. Receptor source: a young woman in good health.

Written as DNA, the CDR3 is TGTGCCAGCGTAGGGACTACCTACGAGCAGTACTTC. Translation: CASVGTTYEQYF. V and J are TRBV28 and TRBJ2-4; 7 bases are shared with TRBD2. The assigned J gene may be wrong: the sequence end matches TRBJ2-7 better. The length of the CDR3 is 12 residues. Germline values: CDR1 MDHEN, CDR2 SYDVKM.

The CDR3: CASSQVPLAVAKNIQYF. The DNA for the CDR3 is TGTGCCAGCAGCCAAGTCCCCCTAGCTGTAGCCAAAAACATTCAGTACTTC. The genes are TRBV3-1 and TRBJ2-4; tentatively, D is TRBD2 (5 bases). Germline loops: CDR1 LGHDT, CDR2 YNNKEL (reference sequence). The CDR3 loop spans 17 amino acids. Trimming left V 1 base short and J 0 bases short, with 13 bases between.

The V gene is TRBV7-2, the J gene TRBJ2-1, with 16 bases matching TRBD2. Germline assignment: CDR1 SGHTA and CDR2 FQGNSA. CDR3 length: 17 amino acids. With 5 bases clipped from V and 8 bases from J, the junction kept 9 bases outside the gene matches. The CDR3 nucleotides are TGTGCCAGCAGCCAACCGGGACTAGCGGGGGGGCGCCATGAGCAGTTCTTC. It translates to CASSQPGLAGGRHEQFF.

This sequence joins TRBV20-1 and TRBJ1-2; D is ambiguous. This CDR3 has 12 residues. Germline V CDR1 and CDR2: DFQATT, SNEGSKA (reference sequence). V was clipped by 1 base and J by 8 bases, with 11 bases between them. CDR3 nucleotides: TGCAGTGCTAGAGTTGCGGGAACGGGCTACACCTTC. It is translated as CSARVAGTGYTF.

The chain is built from TRBV6-2 or TRBV6-3 and TRBJ1-1; D gene unclear. V lost 6 bases and J lost 1, with 12 bases in between. Germline V gene sequence: CDR1 MNHEY, CDR2 SVGEGT. The CDR3 consists of 14 residues. CDR3: CASSYGVPNTEAFF. The CDR3 bases are TGTGCCAGCAGCTACGGGGTCCCGAACACTGAAGCTTTCTTT.

This clonotype occurred a few times. The V call is TRBV12-3 or TRBV12-4, the J call TRBJ2-3; 8 bases match TRBD2. The CDR3 covers 17 residues. V shed 3 bases, J shed 4 bases, and the junction held 12 bases outside the gene matches. CDR3 region: CASSFVAGGQFSDTQYF. As DNA, the CDR3 is TGTGCCAGCAGTTTTGTTGCGGGAGGCCAGTTTTCAGATACGCAGTATTTT.

The CDR3 DNA reads as TGTGCCAGCAGCCCCCAGGGGGGGACTCCATCCTACAATGAGCAGTTCTTC. Translating gives CASSPQGGTPSYNEQFF. The chain employs TRBV14 and TRBJ2-1; D might be TRBD1 or TRBD2, each matching 7 bases. The CDR3 has 17 amino acids. Trimming removed 4 bases from V and 1 base from J, with 17 bases in between. Looked up from germline, CDR1 is SGHDN and CDR2 is FVKESK.

This chain joins TRBV6-2 or TRBV6-3 and TRBJ1-1, with TRBD1 matching 8 bases. V was clipped by 2 bases and J by 3 bases; unmatched bases: 5. From germline, CDR1 is MNHEY and CDR2 SVGEGT. The CDR3 runs 15 residues. CDR3 protein: CASSYTRQGYTEAFF. The CDR3 DNA is TGTGCCAGCAGTTACACCCGACAGGGGTACACTGAAGCTTTCTTT.

As regards this clonotype: This may come from a read error, since a much larger clone is one base off. The chain has TRBV7-8 and TRBJ1-2, with 9 nucleotides matching TRBD1. The CDR3 extends over 18 amino acids. Germline CDR1 SGHVS, CDR2 FQNEAQ. As DNA, the CDR3 is TGTGCCAGCAGCCCTTCCGGGACAGGGCGAAGTCTCCTCTATGGCTGCACCTTC. This translates into CASSPSGTGRSLLYGCTF. Drawing the rest from reference TRBV7-8 and TRBJ1-2, the complete variable domain is GAGVSQSPRYKVAKRGQDVALRCDPISGHVSLFWYQQALGQGPEFLTYFQNEAQLDKSGLPSDRFFAERPEGSVSTLKIQRTQQEDSAVYLCASSPSGTGRSLLYGCTFGSGTRLTVV.

This clonotype was observed a handful of times. The chain combines TRBV20-1 with TRBJ1-4; weak D call: TRBD1 (6 bases). V lost 5 bases, J lost 5 bases, and 15 bases lay in between. The V gene's germline CDR1 is DFQATT and CDR2 SNEGSKA (reference sequence). CDR3 length: 14 amino acids. This CDR3 reads CSAPTGTRNEKLFF. DNA of the CDR3: TGCAGTGCTCCGACCGGGACACGAAATGAAAAACTGTTTTTT.

This chain joins TRBV28 and TRBJ1-6, with TRBD1 as a possible D gene (6 bases). Trimming cost V 5 bases and J 9 bases, with 17 bases left between them. Germline V gene lookup returns CDR1 MDHEN and CDR2 SYDVKM. The CDR3 spans 15 residues. CDR3 DNA sequence: TGTGCCAGCAGTATCAACCTTTTGACAGGTTCACCCCTCCACTTT. It codes for CASSINLLTGSPLHF.

This sequence joins TRBV20-1 and TRBJ2-5; D unclear. Trimming took off 0 bases at V and 4 bases at J, with 12 bases between the two ends. The CDR3 sequence is 14 residues long. The V gene's germline CDR1 is DFQATT and CDR2 SNEGSKA (reference sequence). CDR3 DNA: TGCAGTGCTAGAGATGTTGGCCCGCGAGAGACCCAGTACTTC. It translates to CSARDVGPRETQYF.

The V call is TRBV4-2, the J call TRBJ2-6; 8 nucleotides match TRBD1. The V gene's germline CDR1 is LGHNA and CDR2 YNFKEQ. CDR3 length equals 18 residues. After removal of 3 bases from V and 6 bases from J, the junction contained 13 bases not matched to a gene. The CDR3 loop is CASSQPIRQGTSANVLTF. The CDR3 coding sequence is TGTGCCAGCAGCCAGCCTATTAGACAGGGGACGTCGGCCAACGTCCTGACTTTC.

In this sample, this clonotype turned up many times. This chain links TRBV6-5 with TRBJ2-4, with 12 bases that match TRBD2. CDR3 size: 21 residues. With V trimmed by 0 bases and J by 0 bases, 12 bases remained unmatched. Germline CDR1 is MNHEY and CDR2 is SVGAGI. The CDR3 sequence is CASSYSALAGGGLRAKNIQYF. The CDR3 bases are TGTGCCAGCAGTTACTCAGCACTAGCGGGAGGAGGCCTTCGAGCCAAAAACATTCAGTACTTC.

This clonotype appeared a few times. This chain uses TRBV6-2 or TRBV6-3 with TRBJ1-2; TRBD1 matches at 8 bases. The J segment lost 5 bases and the V segment lost 7 bases, leaving 9 bases of the junction unmatched. Germline V gene data show CDR1 as MNHEY and CDR2 as SVGEGT. The CDR3 runs to 14 residues. The CDR3 sequence: CASNTRQGRYGYTF. DNA for the CDR3: TGTGCCAGCAACACCCGACAGGGGCGGTATGGCTACACCTTC.

To note about this clonotype: Compared with germline, one end of the junction differs, possibly owing to a read error. This chain uses TRBV6-2 or TRBV6-3 with TRBJ1-5; 7 bases align to TRBD1. In germline, CDR1 is MNHEY, CDR2 SVGEGT. This CDR3 spans 17 amino acids. This CDR3 is CTSSYAAGTVSNQPQHF. In DNA form, the CDR3 reads TGTACCAGCAGTTACGCTGCCGGGACAGTGAGCAATCAGCCCCAGCATTTT.

The chain couples TRBV5-6 to TRBJ2-2; 7 nucleotides match TRBD2. Germline V lookup: CDR1 SGHDT, CDR2 YYEEEE. The CDR3 runs to 16 residues. The V gene end was trimmed by 4 bases and the J gene end by 4 bases; junction bases not matched to a gene: 10. The CDR3 loop reads CASSLWEGFFTGELFF. The CDR3, as DNA: TGTGCCAGCAGCCTGTGGGAGGGATTTTTCACCGGGGAGCTGTTTTTT.

This clonotype has a handful of counts. The rearrangement uses TRBV4-3 and TRBJ1-1; D unresolved. The CDR3 has 15 amino acids. The germline gives CDR1 LGHNA, CDR2 YSLEER. V dropped 0 bases and J dropped 0 bases, with 8 bases sitting between them. CDR3 loop: CASSQDRRMNTEAFF. Here the CDR3 DNA reads TGCGCCAGCAGCCAAGACCGGAGAATGAACACTGAAGCTTTCTTT.

The chain recombines TRBV6-1 with TRBJ1-2, with TRBD1 matching 11 bases. V trimming: 4 bases; J trimming: 2 bases; junction bases outside the gene matches: 3. The length of the CDR3 is 15 residues. In germline, CDR1 is MNHNS, CDR2 SASEGT. The CDR3 coding sequence is TGTGCCAGCAGTGTTTGGACAGGGGGCAACTATGGCTACACCTTC. Protein sequence: CASSVWTGGNYGYTF.

This chain joins TRBV7-3 and TRBJ2-5, with D perhaps matching TRBD1 or TRBD2 (6 bases each). Deletions cut 3 bases from V and 0 bases from J, with 14 bases between. The germline V gene encodes CDR1 SGHTA and CDR2 FQGTGA. CDR3 size: 16 residues. The CDR3 DNA is TGTGCCAGCAGCTTTTCGGGGGCCGCGTACCAAGAGACCCAGTACTTC. Amino acids: CASSFSGAAYQETQYF.

This clonotype was seen ten or more times. V is TRBV7-9 and J is TRBJ2-1; 11 bases line up with TRBD1. Germline V gives CDR1 SEHNR, CDR2 FQNEAQ (reference sequence). CDR3 length equals 15 residues. With 4 bases clipped from V and 4 bases from J, the junction kept 3 bases outside the gene matches. The CDR3 spells CASSSGQGAYNEQFF. The CDR3 DNA reads as TGTGCCAGCAGCTCCGGACAGGGGGCTTACAATGAGCAGTTCTTC.